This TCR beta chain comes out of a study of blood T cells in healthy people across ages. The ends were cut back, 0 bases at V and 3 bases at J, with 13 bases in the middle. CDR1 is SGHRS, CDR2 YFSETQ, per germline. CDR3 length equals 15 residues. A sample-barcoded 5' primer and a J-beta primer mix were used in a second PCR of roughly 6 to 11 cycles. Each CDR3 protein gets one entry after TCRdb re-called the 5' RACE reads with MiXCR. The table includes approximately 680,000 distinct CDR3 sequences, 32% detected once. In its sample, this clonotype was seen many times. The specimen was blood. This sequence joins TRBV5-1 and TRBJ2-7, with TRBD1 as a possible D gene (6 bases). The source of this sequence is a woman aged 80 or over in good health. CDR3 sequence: CASSLAWDTLYEQYF. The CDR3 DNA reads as TGCGCCAGCAGCTTGGCTTGGGACACTCTCTACGAGCAGTACTTC. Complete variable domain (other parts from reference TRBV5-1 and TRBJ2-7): KAGVTQTPRYLIKTRGQQVTLSCSPISGHRSVSWYQQTPGQGLQFLFEYFSETQRNKGNFPGRFSGRQFSNSRSEMNVSTLELGDSALYLCASSLAWDTLYEQYFGPGTRLTVT.